A single sample is the source of the 12 T cell receptor beta chains below, sequenced in a study of T-cell memory formation after mild COVID-19. One entry per CDR3 protein results from TCRdb running MiXCR on the 5' RACE reads. The sample records roughly 240,000 distinct CDR3 sequences, 15% being singletons. Sample: PBMCs or a T cell subset sorted from them (not recorded which). Every receptor here comes from an adult woman who had mild COVID-19 (a few samples of this study predate the infection). Cell type and time point are not known.

This clonotype was picked up a small number of times. The V call is TRBV7-2, the J call TRBJ2-1, with 14 bases aligning to TRBD2. Germline loops: CDR1 SGHTA, CDR2 FQGNSA. This CDR3 is built from 19 residues. V lost 5 bases and J lost 1; bases outside the gene matches: 10. The CDR3 here is CASSMGLAGVFRSYNEQFF. The CDR3 nucleotides are TGTGCCAGCAGCATGGGACTAGCGGGAGTTTTCCGTTCCTACAATGAGCAGTTCTTC.

This clonotype came up a few times. This chain joins TRBV11-3 and TRBJ2-7; the match to TRBD1 covers 8 bases. This CDR3 contains 16 residues. The germline CDR1 and CDR2 sequences are SGHNT and YENEEA. Trimming removed 0 bases from V and 6 bases from J; junction bases left unmatched: 10. For the CDR3, the DNA is TGTGCCAGCAGCTTAGATGCCCTGGGACAGGTTGGCGAGCAGTACTTC. Translated, it gives CASSLDALGQVGEQYF.

J is TRBJ1-2 and V is TRBV19, with D tentatively TRBD1 (5 bases). V gave up 6 bases and J gave up 7 bases, with 15 bases separating them. Germline CDR1 and CDR2: LNHDA and SQIVND (reference sequence). This CDR3 comprises 13 residues. CDR3 in amino acids: CASRATAQGGYTF. CDR3 sequence (DNA): TGTGCCAGTAGGGCGACAGCGCAAGGTGGCTACACCTTC.

This clonotype came up a few times. CDR3 DNA: TGTGCCAGCAGCTTAGTTCGAGGCGGGAGAATTTTAACCCAGTACTTC. This gives the protein CASSLVRGGRILTQYF. The chain carries TRBV11-3 and TRBJ2-5; 7 bases agree with TRBD2. The V gene end was trimmed by 1 base and the J gene end by 8 bases; junction bases not matched to a gene: 13. CDR1 and CDR2 (germline): SGHNT, YENEEA. This CDR3 comprises 16 residues.

A few counts support this clonotype. The J gene is TRBJ1-6, the V gene TRBV5-4; no reliable D call. CDR3 length: 14 amino acids. The germline gives CDR1 SGHNT, CDR2 YYREEE (reference sequence). V was cut by 4 bases and J by 2 bases, with 7 bases left in between. Written as DNA, the CDR3 is TGTGCCAGCAGCCCAGATGCCTATAATTCACCCCTCCACTTT. Protein: CASSPDAYNSPLHF.

This clonotype was seen more than once but under ten times. The chain has TRBV6-1 and TRBJ2-3; 9 positions agree with TRBD2. Germline trimming cut 6 bases from V and 0 bases from J; bases unmatched to any gene: 10. The CDR3 is 17 residues long. Germline V CDR1 and CDR2: MNHNS, SASEGT. CDR3 region: CASRRLSGGPSTDTQYF. The CDR3 region has the DNA TGTGCCAGCAGGCGACTGAGCGGGGGGCCTAGCACAGATACGCAGTATTTT.

This clonotype was seen a handful of times. The rearrangement links TRBV2 to TRBJ1-2; tentatively, D is TRBD1 (6 bases). The V and J ends lost 6 bases and 7 bases respectively, with 18 bases between them. CDR1 and CDR2 from the germline V gene are SNHLY and FYNNEI. This CDR3 region has 14 residues. The CDR3 here is CASRIPQGTGGYTF. CDR3 sequence (DNA): TGTGCCAGCAGAATACCACAGGGAACAGGTGGCTACACCTTC.

The gene calls are TRBV9 and TRBJ2-3; D tentatively fits TRBD1 or TRBD2 (5 bases each). V was trimmed by 3 bases and J by 6 bases, leaving 8 bases between them. CDR1 and CDR2 (germline): SGDLS, YYNGEE. The length of the CDR3 is 12 residues. As DNA, the CDR3 is TGTGCCAGCAGCGGTTGGGGGGATACGCAGTATTTT. This translates into CASSGWGDTQYF.

The chain carries TRBV9 and TRBJ2-1, with a weak D call TRBD1 (6 bases). Per germline, CDR1 SGDLS and CDR2 YYNGEE. CDR3 length: 13 amino acids. Trimming shortened V by 0 bases and J by 15 bases, and 16 bases separated the two germline ends. Here the CDR3 DNA reads TGTGCCAGCAGCGTAGGGCAAGAGGGGGTGTCGTTCTTC. As protein: CASSVGQEGVSFF.

The sample holds a few counts of this clonotype. The chain links TRBV7-8 to TRBJ1-1; 8 nucleotides agree with TRBD1. Germline V gene data show CDR1 as SGHVS and CDR2 as FQNEAQ. V lost 0 bases and J lost 4; bases outside the gene matches: 7. The CDR3 contains 16 residues. DNA of the CDR3: TGTGCCAGCAGCTTAGCGGGACAGGCTCGAGGCACTGAAGCTTTCTTT. Amino acids: CASSLAGQARGTEAFF.

This clonotype was seen a few times. The J gene is TRBJ1-5, the V gene TRBV15; no definite D call. Germline assignment: CDR1 LNHNV and CDR2 YYDKDF (reference sequence). This CDR3 spans 15 amino acids. The V end lost 1 base, the J end lost 2 bases, and 9 bases lay between the germline ends. The CDR3 sequence is CATSRVGDRNQPQHF. For the CDR3, the DNA is TGTGCCACCAGCAGAGTCGGTGATCGCAATCAGCCCCAGCATTTT. Full variable domain (outside the CDR3, taken from reference TRBV15 and TRBJ1-5): DAMVIQNPRYQVTQFGKPVTLSCSQTLNHNVMYWYQQKSSQAPKLLFHYYDKDFNNEADTPDNFQSRRPNTSFCFLDIRSPGLGDTAMYLCATSRVGDRNQPQHFGDGTRLSIL.

This clonotype was counted between two and nine times. The DNA of the CDR3 is TGTGCCAGCAGTTATTCCAGGGGTGAAGCTTTCTTT. Translating gives CASSYSRGEAFF. The V call is TRBV6-5, the J call TRBJ1-1; tentative D call: TRBD1 (6 bases). CDR3 length: 12 residues. The germline V gene has CDR1 MNHEY and CDR2 SVGAGI. Trimming cost V 3 bases and J 7 bases, with 9 bases left between them.